This TCR beta chain was profiled in a study of T cell clones after liver transplantation. Study details: TCRbeta sequencing after a pre-transplant mixed lymphocyte reaction identified graft-donor-reactive clones, later tracked in post-transplant blood.

Libraries were prepared by immunoSEQ multiplex PCR; TCRdb keeps only in-frame clonotypes and omits some of them. The sample yields over 90,000 clones, about 86% seen once. Trimming cost V 6 bases and J 8 bases, with 14 bases left between them. This CDR3 spans 13 amino acids. The germline gives CDR1 MDHEN, CDR2 SYDVKM. The clonotype was recovered from a human patient who received a liver transplant. Some of the T cells might come from the graft donor. The specimen comprised CD4+ T cells from blood, sampled around 49 months after liver transplant. The chain uses TRBV28 and TRBJ2-4, with D perhaps matching TRBD1 (6 bases). The CDR3 DNA sequence: TGTGCCAGCAGAGAACAGGGTAAAGACATTCAGTACTTC. The encoded protein is CASREQGKDIQYF. Full variable domain (missing parts from reference TRBV28 and TRBJ2-4): DVKVTQSSRYLVKRTGEKVFLECVQDMDHENMFWYRQDPGLGLRLIYFSYDVKMKEKGDIPEGYSVSREKKERFSLILESASTNQTSMYLCASREQGKDIQYFGAGTRLSVL.